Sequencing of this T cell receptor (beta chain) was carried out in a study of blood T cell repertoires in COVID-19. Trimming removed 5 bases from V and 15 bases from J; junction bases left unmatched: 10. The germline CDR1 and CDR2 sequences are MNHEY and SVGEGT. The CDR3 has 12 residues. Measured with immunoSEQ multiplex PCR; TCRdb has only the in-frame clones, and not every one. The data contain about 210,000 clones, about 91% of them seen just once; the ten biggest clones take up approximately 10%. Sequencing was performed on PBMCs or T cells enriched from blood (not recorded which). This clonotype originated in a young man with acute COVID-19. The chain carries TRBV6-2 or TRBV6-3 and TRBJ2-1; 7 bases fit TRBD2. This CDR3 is CASSGGDPAPFF. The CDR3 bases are TGTGCCAGCAGTGGGGGGGACCCCGCGCCGTTCTTC.